The next 14 T cell receptor beta chains were all read from a single sample in a study of T-cell reconstitution after alpha-beta-depleted transplantation in children. This sample's TCRbeta library carried unique molecular identifier barcodes. TCRdb re-called the PCR reads with MiXCR, one entry per CDR3 protein. The data show roughly 590,000 distinct CDR3 sequences, with roughly 15% seen just once and approximately 1.1% held by the top ten. The sequenced sample was PBMCs from the stem cell graft donor, obtained from the stem cell graft. The receptor set was obtained from a human donor who donated a stem cell graft to a child with acute myeloid leukemia.

In its sample, this clonotype was seen many times. The chain recombines TRBV5-5 with TRBJ2-3, with 9 positions matching TRBD2. CDR1 is SGHKS, CDR2 YYEKEE, per germline (reference sequence). V shed 6 bases, J shed 7 bases, and the junction held 12 bases outside the gene matches. The CDR3 is 15 residues long. CDR3 bases: TGTGCCAGCAAGCCAAGCGGGGGGACTTTAAATACGCAGTATTTT. This translates into CASKPSGGTLNTQYF.

This clonotype was detected only a few times. The chain uses TRBV7-2 and TRBJ2-5; 7 bases agree with TRBD2. This CDR3 has 14 residues. Germline lookup yields CDR1 SGHTA and CDR2 FQGNSA. Trimming at V came to 4 bases and at J to 3 bases, leaving 5 bases not matched to a gene. CDR3 nucleotide sequence: TGTGCCAGCAGCTCGACTAGCCCCAAAGAGACCCAGTACTTC. Its translation: CASSSTSPKETQYF. The full variable domain, completed using reference TRBV7-2 and TRBJ2-5, is GAGVSQSPSNKVTEKGKDVELRCDPISGHTALYWYRQSLGQGLEFLIYFQGNSAPDKSGLPSDRFSAERTGGSVSTLTIQRTQQEDSAVYLCASSSTSPKETQYFGPGTRLLVL.

This clonotype was seen repeatedly, ten times or more. The CDR3 reads CASSLKLVPYEQYF. As DNA, the CDR3 is TGTGCCAGCAGCTTGAAGTTGGTCCCCTACGAGCAGTACTTC. The V and J genes are TRBV5-5 and TRBJ2-7; D gene uncertain. CDR3 length: 14 amino acids. V lost 1 base to trimming and J lost 2 bases, with 10 bases between them. Germline CDR1 reads SGHKS; CDR2 reads YYEKEE (reference sequence). The variable domain in full, completed from reference TRBV5-5 and TRBJ2-7, reads DAGVTQSPTHLIKTRGQQVTLRCSPISGHKSVSWYQQVLGQGPQFIFQYYEKEERGRGNFPDRFSARQFPNYSSELNVNALLLGDSALYLCASSLKLVPYEQYFGPGTRLTVT.

This clonotype was observed a single time. A much larger clone differs from this one at a single base, so this may be a read error. The chain joins TRBV7-9 to TRBJ2-7, with a weak D call TRBD1 (5 bases). From germline, CDR1 is SEHNR and CDR2 FQNEAQ (reference sequence). The CDR3 covers 14 residues. CDR3: CASSLARQPYEQDF. Here the CDR3 DNA reads TGTGCCAGCAGCTTAGCGCGACAGCCTTACGAGCAGGACTTC. Together with reference TRBV7-9 and TRBJ2-7, the CDR3 gives the full variable domain: DTGVSQNPRHKITKRGQNVTFRCDPISEHNRLYWYRQTLGQGPEFLTYFQNEAQLEKSRLLSDRFSAERPKGSFSTLEIQRTEQGDSAMYLCASSLARQPYEQDFGPGTRLTVT.

The CDR3 sequence is CASPPPGSNEQFF. The CDR3 nucleotides are TGTGCCAGCCCCCCGCCGGGTAGCAATGAGCAGTTCTTC. The chain carries TRBV18 and TRBJ2-1; no definite D call. From germline, CDR1 is KGHSH and CDR2 LQKENI. With 8 bases removed from V and 6 bases from J, the gap between germline ends came to 14 bases. The CDR3 totals 13 residues.

This clonotype has at least ten counts. The rearrangement uses TRBV20-1 and TRBJ2-3; TRBD1 matches at 9 bases. The CDR3 has 13 amino acids. The germline V gene has CDR1 DFQATT and CDR2 SNEGSKA (reference sequence). V trimming: 7 bases; J trimming: 6 bases; junction bases outside the gene matches: 8. This chain's CDR3 is CSVQGARGDTQYF. The CDR3 DNA reads as TGCAGTGTACAGGGGGCGCGAGGCGATACGCAGTATTTT.

The chain links TRBV20-1 to TRBJ2-7; possibly TRBD2 for D (7 bases). There are 13 residues in the CDR3. V gave up 6 bases and J gave up 1 base, with 13 bases separating them. The germline gives CDR1 DFQATT, CDR2 SNEGSKA (reference sequence). The CDR3: CSAKSGTSYEQYF. CDR3 nucleotides: TGCAGTGCAAAGAGCGGGACATCCTACGAGCAGTACTTC.

The genes are TRBV30 and TRBJ1-3; D is undetermined. V was shortened by 2 bases and J by 0 bases, with 5 bases between the two germline ends. CDR1 is GTSNPN, CDR2 SVGIG, per germline (reference sequence). The CDR3 length is 13 residues. CDR3: CAWSHSSGNTIYF. CDR3 nucleotide sequence: TGTGCCTGGAGTCACAGCTCTGGAAACACCATATATTTT.

There are many counts of this clonotype. The chain carries TRBV5-1 and TRBJ2-7; 8 bases agree with TRBD2. The V gene's germline CDR1 is SGHRS and CDR2 YFSETQ. Trimming cost V 2 bases and J 5 bases; bases outside gene matches: 6. The CDR3 consists of 14 residues. CDR3 coding DNA: TGCGCCAGCAGCTTCGGGGGGGTATACGACGAGCAGTACGTC. This sequence encodes CASSFGGVYDEQYV.

This clonotype has only a few counts. V usage is TRBV20-1 and J usage is TRBJ1-6; 7 bases are shared with TRBD1. Unmatched junction bases numbered 2, after V lost 0 bases and J lost 0 bases. The length of the CDR3 is 16 residues. Looked up from germline, CDR1 is DFQATT and CDR2 is SNEGSKA (reference sequence). This chain's CDR3 is CSARERGPSYNSPLHF. The CDR3 nucleotides read TGCAGTGCTAGAGAGAGGGGGCCCTCCTATAATTCACCCCTCCACTTT.

In this sample, this clonotype turned up a few times. This sequence joins TRBV20-1 and TRBJ1-2, with 7 bases that match TRBD1. CDR3 length equals 15 residues. Germline V lookup: CDR1 DFQATT, CDR2 SNEGSKA (reference sequence). V gave up 6 bases and J gave up 7 bases; unmatched junction bases: 17. The CDR3 reads CSAPKRPGQLTGYTF. The DNA for the CDR3 is TGCAGTGCCCCAAAACGACCGGGACAGCTTACTGGCTACACCTTC.

This clonotype was seen at least ten times. V gene TRBV7-2 combines with J gene TRBJ2-1; no clear D gene. CDR3 length equals 14 residues. Looked up from germline, CDR1 is SGHTA and CDR2 is FQGNSA. Trimming left V 6 bases short and J 1 base short, with 10 bases between. The CDR3 region has the DNA TGTGCCAGCAGTCCTGTGAGGTCCTACAATGAGCAGTTCTTC. It translates to CASSPVRSYNEQFF.

This CDR3 reads CSASRGFEGNQPQHF. CDR3 DNA sequence: TGCAGTGCTAGTCGGGGATTCGAAGGCAATCAGCCCCAGCATTTT. The chain couples TRBV20-1 to TRBJ1-5; D not certain. The CDR3 length is 15 residues. With 3 bases removed from V and 2 bases from J, the gap between germline ends came to 14 bases. Germline V CDR1 and CDR2: DFQATT, SNEGSKA (reference sequence).

The chain is built from TRBV6-5 and TRBJ1-1; 9 positions match TRBD1. The CDR3 loop spans 15 amino acids. CDR1 and CDR2 from the germline V gene are MNHEY and SVGAGI. Trimming took 4 bases from V and 4 from J; bases not matched to a gene: 7. The CDR3 region is CASSSTGTGTTEAFF. In DNA, the CDR3 is TGTGCCAGCAGTTCCACCGGGACAGGGACCACTGAAGCTTTCTTT.